The text below deals with one TCR beta chain. The data are from a study of technical replicates of blood from a handful of donors. CDR1 and CDR2 from the germline V gene are LNHDA and SQIVND (reference sequence). CDR3 length equals 15 residues. The V gene end was trimmed by 6 bases and the J gene end by 2 bases; junction bases not matched to a gene: 9. The table came from immunoSEQ multiplex PCR; TCRdb's copy has only in-frame clones and leaves some out. The sample comprises 45,000 to 50,000 clones, 80% to 95% of which are singletons, and about 3.9% rests with the top ten. The receptor's source is a human donor in good health. Some clones in this sample may be carry-over from other donors' samples. Source material: PBMCs. V is TRBV19 and J is TRBJ2-5; 7 bases are a match to TRBD1. DNA for the CDR3: TGTGCCAGTAGCGTCGGGACAGCCAAACAAGAGACCCAGTACTTC. This codes for CASSVGTAKQETQYF.